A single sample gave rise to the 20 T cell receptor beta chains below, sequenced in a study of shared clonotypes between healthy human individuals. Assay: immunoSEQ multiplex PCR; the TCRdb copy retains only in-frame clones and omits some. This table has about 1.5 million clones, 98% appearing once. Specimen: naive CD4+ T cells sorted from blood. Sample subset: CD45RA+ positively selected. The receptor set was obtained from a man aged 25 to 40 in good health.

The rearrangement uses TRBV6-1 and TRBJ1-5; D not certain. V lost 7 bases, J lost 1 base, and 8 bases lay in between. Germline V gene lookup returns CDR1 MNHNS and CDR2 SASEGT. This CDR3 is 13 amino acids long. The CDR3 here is CASNANSNQPQHF. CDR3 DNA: TGTGCCAGCAATGCTAACAGCAATCAGCCCCAGCATTTT.

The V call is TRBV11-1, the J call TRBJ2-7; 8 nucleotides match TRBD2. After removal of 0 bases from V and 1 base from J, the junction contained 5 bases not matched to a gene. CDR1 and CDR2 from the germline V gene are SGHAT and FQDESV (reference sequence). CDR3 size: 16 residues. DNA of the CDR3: TGTGCCAGCAGCTTAGCCGGGACTAGTAAATCCTACGAGCAGTACTTC. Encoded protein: CASSLAGTSKSYEQYF.

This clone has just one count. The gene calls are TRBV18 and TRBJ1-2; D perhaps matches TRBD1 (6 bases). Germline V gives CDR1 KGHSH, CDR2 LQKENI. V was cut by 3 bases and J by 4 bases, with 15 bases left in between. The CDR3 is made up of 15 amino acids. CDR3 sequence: CASSPTEDSAYGYTF. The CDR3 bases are TGTGCCAGCTCACCGACCGAGGACAGTGCCTATGGCTACACCTTC.

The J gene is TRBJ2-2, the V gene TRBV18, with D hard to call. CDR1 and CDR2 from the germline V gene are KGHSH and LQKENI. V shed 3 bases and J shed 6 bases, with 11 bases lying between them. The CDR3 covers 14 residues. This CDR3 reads CASSPPDSSGELFF. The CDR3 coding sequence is TGTGCCAGCTCACCTCCTGATTCGTCCGGGGAGCTGTTTTTT.

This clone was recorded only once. The chain's CDR3 is CASSPNRGTGANVLTF. CDR3 coding DNA: TGTGCCAGCAGCCCCAACAGGGGAACCGGGGCCAACGTCCTGACTTTC. V usage is TRBV13 and J usage is TRBJ2-6, with 7 bases that match TRBD1. CDR1 and CDR2 from the germline V gene are PRHDT and FYEKMQ (reference sequence). Trimming at V came to 5 bases and at J to 4 bases, leaving 8 bases not matched to a gene. The CDR3 consists of 16 residues.

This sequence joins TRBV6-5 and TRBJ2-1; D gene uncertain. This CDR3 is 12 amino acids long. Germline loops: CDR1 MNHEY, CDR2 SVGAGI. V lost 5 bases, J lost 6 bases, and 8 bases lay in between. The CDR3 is CASSPLGNEQFF. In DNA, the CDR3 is TGTGCCAGCAGTCCCCTAGGCAATGAGCAGTTCTTC.

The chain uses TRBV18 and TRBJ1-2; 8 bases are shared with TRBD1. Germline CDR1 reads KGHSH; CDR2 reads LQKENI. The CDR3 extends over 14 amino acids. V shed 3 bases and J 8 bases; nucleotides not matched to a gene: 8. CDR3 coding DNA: TGTGCCAGCTCACCTACTCGACAGGGGAGAGGCTACACCTTC. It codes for CASSPTRQGRGYTF. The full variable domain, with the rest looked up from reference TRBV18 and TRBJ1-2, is NAGVMQNPRHLVRRRGQEARLRCSPMKGHSHVYWYRQLPEEGLKFMVYLQKENIIDESGMPKERFSAEFPKEGPSILRIQQVVRGDSAAYFCASSPTRQGRGYTFGSGTRLTVV.

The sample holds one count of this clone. The CDR3: CATSRDRVQGDYGYTF. CDR3 bases: TGTGCCACCAGCAGAGATCGCGTCCAGGGGGACTATGGCTACACCTTC. The V call is TRBV15, the J call TRBJ1-2; the match to TRBD1 covers 7 bases. Germline lookup yields CDR1 LNHNV and CDR2 YYDKDF (reference sequence). The CDR3 has 16 residues. V gave up 0 bases and J gave up 3 bases; unmatched junction bases: 7. Combining the CDR3 with reference TRBV15 and TRBJ1-2 gives the whole variable domain DAMVIQNPRYQVTQFGKPVTLSCSQTLNHNVMYWYQQKSSQAPKLLFHYYDKDFNNEADTPDNFQSRRPNTSFCFLDIRSPGLGDTAMYLCATSRDRVQGDYGYTFGSGTRLTVV.

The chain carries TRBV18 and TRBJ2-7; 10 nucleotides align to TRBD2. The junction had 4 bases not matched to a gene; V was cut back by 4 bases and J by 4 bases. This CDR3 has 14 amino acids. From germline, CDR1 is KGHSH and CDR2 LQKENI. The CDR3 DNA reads TGTGCCAGCTCACAAGCGGGAGGGAGGTACGAGCAGTACTTC. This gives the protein CASSQAGGRYEQYF.

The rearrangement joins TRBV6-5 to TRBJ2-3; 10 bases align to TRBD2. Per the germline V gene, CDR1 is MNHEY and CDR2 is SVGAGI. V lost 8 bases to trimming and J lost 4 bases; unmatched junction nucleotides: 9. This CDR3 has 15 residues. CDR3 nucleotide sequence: TGTGCCAGCGGAAGAGCGGGAGGGCGGTCAGATACGCAGTATTTT. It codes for CASGRAGGRSDTQYF.

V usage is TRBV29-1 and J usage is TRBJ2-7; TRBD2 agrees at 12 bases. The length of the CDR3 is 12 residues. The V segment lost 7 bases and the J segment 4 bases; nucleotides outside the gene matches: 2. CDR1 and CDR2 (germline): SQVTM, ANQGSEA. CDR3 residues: CSATSGRYEQYF. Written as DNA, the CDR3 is TGCAGCGCAACTAGCGGGAGGTACGAGCAGTACTTC.

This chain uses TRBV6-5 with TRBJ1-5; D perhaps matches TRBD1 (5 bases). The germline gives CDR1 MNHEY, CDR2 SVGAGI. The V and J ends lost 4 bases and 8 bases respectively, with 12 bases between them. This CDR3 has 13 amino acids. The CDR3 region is CASSWIRGEPQHF. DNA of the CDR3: TGTGCCAGCAGTTGGATAAGAGGGGAGCCCCAGCATTTT.

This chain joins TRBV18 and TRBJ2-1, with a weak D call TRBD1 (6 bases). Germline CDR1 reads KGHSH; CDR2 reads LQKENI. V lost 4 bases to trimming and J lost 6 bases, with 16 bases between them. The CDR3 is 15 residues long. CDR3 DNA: TGTGCCAGCTCACGGGGACAAGGTCTCGGCAATGAGCAGTTCTTC. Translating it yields CASSRGQGLGNEQFF.

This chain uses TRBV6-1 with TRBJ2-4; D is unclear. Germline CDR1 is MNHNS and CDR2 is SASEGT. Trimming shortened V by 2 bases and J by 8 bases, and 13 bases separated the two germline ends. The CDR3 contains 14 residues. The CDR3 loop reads CASSERAPPYIQYF. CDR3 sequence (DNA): TGTGCCAGCAGTGAACGGGCCCCCCCTTACATTCAGTACTTC.

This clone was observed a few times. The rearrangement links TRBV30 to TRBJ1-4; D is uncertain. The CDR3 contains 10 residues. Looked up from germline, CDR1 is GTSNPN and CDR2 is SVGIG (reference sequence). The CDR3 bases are TGTGCTGGTGACTCCGGAAAACTGTTTTTT. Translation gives CAGDSGKLFF.

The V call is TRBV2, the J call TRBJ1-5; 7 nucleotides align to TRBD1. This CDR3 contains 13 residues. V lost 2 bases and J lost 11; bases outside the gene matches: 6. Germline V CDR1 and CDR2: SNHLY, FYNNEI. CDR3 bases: TGTGCCAGCAGTGAAACAGGGGCTGGGGCCCAGCATTTT. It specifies CASSETGAGAQHF. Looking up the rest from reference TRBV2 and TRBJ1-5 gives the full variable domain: EPEVTQTPSHQVTQMGQEVILRCVPISNHLYFYWYRQILGQKVEFLVSFYNNEISEKSEIFDDQFSVERPDGSNFTLKIRSTKLEDSAMYFCASSETGAGAQHFGDGTRLSIL.

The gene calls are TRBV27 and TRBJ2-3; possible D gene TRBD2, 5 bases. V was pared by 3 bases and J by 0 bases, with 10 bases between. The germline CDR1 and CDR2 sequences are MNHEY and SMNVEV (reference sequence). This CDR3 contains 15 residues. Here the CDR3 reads CASSFKRESTDTQYF. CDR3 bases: TGTGCCAGCAGTTTTAAACGGGAAAGCACAGATACGCAGTATTTT.

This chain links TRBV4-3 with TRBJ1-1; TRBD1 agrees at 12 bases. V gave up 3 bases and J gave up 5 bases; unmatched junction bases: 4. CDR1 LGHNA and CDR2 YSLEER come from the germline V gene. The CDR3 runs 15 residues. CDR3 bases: TGCGCCAGCAGCCAGGGACAGGGGGCGCGGACTGAAGCTTTCTTT. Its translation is CASSQGQGARTEAFF.

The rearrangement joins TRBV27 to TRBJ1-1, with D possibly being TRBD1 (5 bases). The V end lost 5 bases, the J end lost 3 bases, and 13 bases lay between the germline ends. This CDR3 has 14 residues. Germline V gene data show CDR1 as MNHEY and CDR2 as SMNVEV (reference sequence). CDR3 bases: TGTGCCAGCAGTCCGCAGGGTGGTTACACTGAAGCTTTCTTT. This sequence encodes CASSPQGGYTEAFF.

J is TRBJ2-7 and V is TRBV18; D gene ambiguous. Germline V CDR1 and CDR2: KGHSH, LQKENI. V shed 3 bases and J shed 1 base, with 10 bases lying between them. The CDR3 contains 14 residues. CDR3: CASSPLDQSYEQYF. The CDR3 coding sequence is TGTGCCAGCTCACCTCTGGACCAATCCTACGAGCAGTACTTC.